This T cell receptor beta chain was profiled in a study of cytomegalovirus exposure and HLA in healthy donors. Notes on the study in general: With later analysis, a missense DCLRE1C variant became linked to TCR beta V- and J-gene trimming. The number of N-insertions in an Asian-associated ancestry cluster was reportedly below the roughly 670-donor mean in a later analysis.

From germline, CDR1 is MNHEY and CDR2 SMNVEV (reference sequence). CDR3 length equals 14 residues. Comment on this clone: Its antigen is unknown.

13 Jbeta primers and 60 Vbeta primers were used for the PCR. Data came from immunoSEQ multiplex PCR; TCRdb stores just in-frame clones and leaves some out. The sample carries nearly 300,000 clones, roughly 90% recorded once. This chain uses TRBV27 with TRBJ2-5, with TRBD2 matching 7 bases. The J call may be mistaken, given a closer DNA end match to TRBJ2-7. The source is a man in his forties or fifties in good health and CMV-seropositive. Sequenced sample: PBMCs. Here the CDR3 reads CASSFGEGSYEQYF. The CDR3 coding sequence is TGTGCCAGCAGTTTCGGGGAGGGCTCCTACGAGCAGTACTTC.